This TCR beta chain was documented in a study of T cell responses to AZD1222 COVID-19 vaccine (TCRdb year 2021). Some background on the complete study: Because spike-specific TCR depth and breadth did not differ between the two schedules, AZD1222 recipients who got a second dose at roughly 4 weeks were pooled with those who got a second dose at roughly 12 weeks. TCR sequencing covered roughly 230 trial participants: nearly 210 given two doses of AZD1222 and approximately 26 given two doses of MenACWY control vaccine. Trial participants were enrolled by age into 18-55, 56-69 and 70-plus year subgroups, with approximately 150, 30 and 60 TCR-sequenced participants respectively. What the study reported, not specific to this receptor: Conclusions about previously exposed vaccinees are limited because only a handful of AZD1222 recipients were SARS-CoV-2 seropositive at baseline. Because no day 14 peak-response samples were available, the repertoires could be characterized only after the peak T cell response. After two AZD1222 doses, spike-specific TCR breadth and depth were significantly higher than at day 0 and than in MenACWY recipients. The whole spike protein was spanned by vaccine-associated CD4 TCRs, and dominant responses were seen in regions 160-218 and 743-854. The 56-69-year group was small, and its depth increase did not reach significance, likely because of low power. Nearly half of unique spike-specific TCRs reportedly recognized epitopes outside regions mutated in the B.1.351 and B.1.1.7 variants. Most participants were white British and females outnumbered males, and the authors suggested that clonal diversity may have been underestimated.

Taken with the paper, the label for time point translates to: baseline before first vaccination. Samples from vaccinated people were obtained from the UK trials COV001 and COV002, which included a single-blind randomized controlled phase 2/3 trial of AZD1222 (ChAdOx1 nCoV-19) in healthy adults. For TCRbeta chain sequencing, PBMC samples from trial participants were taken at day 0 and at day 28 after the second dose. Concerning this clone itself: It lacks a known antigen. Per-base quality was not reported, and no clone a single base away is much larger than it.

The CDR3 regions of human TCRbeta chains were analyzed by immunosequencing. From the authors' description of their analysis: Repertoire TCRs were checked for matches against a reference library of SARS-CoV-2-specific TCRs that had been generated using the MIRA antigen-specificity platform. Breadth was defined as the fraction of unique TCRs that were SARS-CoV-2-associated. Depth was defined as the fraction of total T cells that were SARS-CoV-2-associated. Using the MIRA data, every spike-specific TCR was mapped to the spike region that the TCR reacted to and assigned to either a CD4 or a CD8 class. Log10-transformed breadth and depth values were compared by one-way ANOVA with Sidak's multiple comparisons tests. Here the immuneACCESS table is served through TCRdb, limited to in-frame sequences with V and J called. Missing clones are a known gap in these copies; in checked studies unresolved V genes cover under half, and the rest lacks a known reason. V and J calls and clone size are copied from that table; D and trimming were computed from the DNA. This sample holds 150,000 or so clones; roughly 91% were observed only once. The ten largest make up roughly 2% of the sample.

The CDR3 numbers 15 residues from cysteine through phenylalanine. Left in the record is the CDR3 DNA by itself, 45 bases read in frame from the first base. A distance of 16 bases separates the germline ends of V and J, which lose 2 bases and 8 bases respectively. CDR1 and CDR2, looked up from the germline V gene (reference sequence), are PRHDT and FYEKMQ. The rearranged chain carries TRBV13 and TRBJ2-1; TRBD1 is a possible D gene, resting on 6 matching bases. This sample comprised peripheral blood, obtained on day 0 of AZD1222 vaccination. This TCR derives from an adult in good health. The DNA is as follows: TGTGCCAGCAGCTTAACAGGGATCATGATACATGAGCAGTTCTTC. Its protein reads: CASSLTGIMIHEQFF.